This T cell receptor beta chain was identified during a study of cytotoxic CD8 clonotypes in ibrutinib-treated CLL. Study summary: Patients attained 24 partial and 2 complete responses; at median roughly 73 months, around 14 remained remitted while around twelve progressed. The sample average was roughly 240,000 productive templates and 85,000 to 100,000 productive rearrangements.

A remark on this clone: Its antigen remains unidentified.

TCRdb's copy holds only in-frame clones and misses some; the assay was immunoSEQ multiplex PCR. The sample yields about 200,000 clones, roughly three quarters seen once. The V gene lost 4 bases and the J gene lost 6 bases, with 19 bases spanning the gap. The CDR3 has 15 amino acids. Germline V gene data show CDR1 as SGHVS and CDR2 as FQNEAQ. Study observations and caveats: Public clonotypes, an uncommon group, contracted or remained stable on treatment.

Here the sequenced sample was PBMCs, taken after 12 months of ibrutinib treatment. The source of this sequence is a human donor with chronic lymphocytic leukemia. The rearrangement uses TRBV7-8 and TRBJ2-7, with D perhaps TRBD2 (5 bases). The DNA for the CDR3 is TGTGCCAGCAGCTCAGACCGTGCGGCTCGGGGCGAGCAGTACTTC. This encodes CASSSDRAARGEQYF.